What follows describes a single TCR beta chain. Antigen unknown. This entry is derived from a study of PD-1 blockade in mismatch repair-deficient tumors. Study information: Patients had about 13 mismatch repair-deficient cancer types and were previously treated and progressing. Broader study findings: Rapid post-treatment expansion, then contraction, generally preceding radiologic response, marked tumor-resident clones.

The CDR3 has 15 residues. CDR1 is LGHNA and CDR2 is YSLEER in the germline V gene. The V end lost 0 bases, the J end lost 6 bases, and 11 bases lay between the germline ends. Measured with immunoSEQ multiplex PCR; TCRdb has only the in-frame clones, and not every one. The data contain some 48,000 clones, under 85% of them singletons. The sample here was PBMCs, taken before pembrolizumab treatment. This sequence joins TRBV4-3 and TRBJ2-2; D remains unclear. This TCR was sampled from an adult with mismatch repair-deficient cancer. CDR3: CASSQEWGRAGELFF. CDR3 bases: TGCGCCAGCAGCCAAGAGTGGGGTAGGGCCGGGGAGCTGTTTTTT.